This T cell receptor (beta chain) appears in the sequencing data of a study of blood T cells in healthy people across ages. A second 7 to 11 cycle PCR used barcoded and J-beta primers. Each cDNA was tagged by a template-switch adaptor containing 12 random nucleotides. TCRdb ran MiXCR on the 5' RACE reads and lists one entry per CDR3 protein. Counted here are hundreds of thousands of distinct CDR3 sequences, 52% occurring once; the ten biggest clones make up around an eighth. Germline values: CDR1 SEHNR, CDR2 FQNEAQ (reference sequence). Trimming stripped 3 bases from V and 5 bases from J, with 4 bases between. The CDR3 is 11 residues long. About this clonotype: The antigen is unknown.

Study findings and constraints: Since the PBMCs were unsorted, naive and antigen-experienced cells could not be conclusively compared.

This clonotype originated in a woman older than 75 in good health. The sequenced sample consisted of blood. This rearrangement joins TRBV7-9 to TRBJ2-5; D is unresolved. The CDR3 protein is CASSFDETQYF. CDR3 nucleotides: TGTGCCAGCAGCTTTGATGAGACCCAGTACTTC.